A single sample is the source of the 22 T cell receptor beta chains below, sequenced in a study of blood T cell repertoires in COVID-19. The protocol was immunoSEQ multiplex PCR, while the TCRdb copy is restricted to in-frame clones and leaves out a portion. Of just over 300,000 clones in the sample, roughly 89% are singletons; the top ten hold about 8.9%. Material for sequencing was PBMCs or T cells enriched from blood (not recorded which). Source of these receptors: a woman aged 18-35 years who had recovered from COVID-19.

This clone was found once. This chain links TRBV6-5 with TRBJ2-1; maybe TRBD2 (6 bases). The CDR3 contains 15 residues. Per the germline V gene, CDR1 is MNHEY and CDR2 is SVGAGI. Deletions cut 7 bases from V and 4 bases from J, with 17 bases between. CDR3 sequence: CASTPLAGQYNEQFF. Written as DNA, the CDR3 is TGTGCCAGCACCCCCCTTGCGGGGCAGTACAATGAGCAGTTCTTC.

The J gene is TRBJ1-6, the V gene TRBV3-1 (or the pseudogene TRBV3-2); 8 nucleotides match TRBD1. Germline values: CDR1 LGHDT, CDR2 YNNKEL (reference sequence). CDR3 length: 15 amino acids. Germline trimming cut 6 bases from V and 5 bases from J; bases unmatched to any gene: 6. The DNA for the CDR3 is TGTGCCAGCAGGCTCAGGGGGCCGGATAATTCACCCCTCCACTTT. Translation gives CASRLRGPDNSPLHF.

The rearrangement joins TRBV18 to TRBJ1-5, with unresolved D. V shed 5 bases and J shed 3 bases, with 8 bases lying between them. CDR1 is KGHSH, CDR2 LQKENI, per germline. CDR3 length: 13 amino acids. For the CDR3, the DNA is TGTGCCAGCTCAGAACAGCACAATCAGCCCCAGCATTTT. As protein: CASSEQHNQPQHF.

This chain joins TRBV7-9 and TRBJ2-5; 9 bases are a match to TRBD1. Trimming took 2 bases from V and 4 from J; bases not matched to a gene: 5. Germline CDR1 reads SEHNR; CDR2 reads FQNEAQ (reference sequence). The CDR3 has 15 amino acids. CDR3 protein: CASSLTGQGIETQYF. In nucleotides, the CDR3 is TGTGCCAGCAGCTTAACGGGACAGGGTATAGAGACCCAGTACTTC.

The chain carries TRBV7-3 and TRBJ2-1, with TRBD2 matching 10 bases. The V gene's germline CDR1 is SGHTA and CDR2 FQGTGA. V shed 0 bases, J shed 8 bases, and the junction held 4 bases outside the gene matches. CDR3 length: 15 residues. The CDR3, as DNA: TGTGCCAGCAGCTTAACCAGCGGGAGGGACGATGAGCAGTTCTTC. Its protein is CASSLTSGRDDEQFF.

The chain combines TRBV6-5 with TRBJ2-1; a weak D match, TRBD1 (6 bases). The CDR3 runs to 14 residues. Germline lookup yields CDR1 MNHEY and CDR2 SVGAGI. Trimming took off 10 bases at V and 4 bases at J, with 17 bases between the two ends. DNA for the CDR3: TGTGCCACCGGACGCAGGGGAGCATACAATGAGCAGTTCTTC. Protein: CATGRRGAYNEQFF.

The chain employs TRBV7-2 and TRBJ2-3; D possibly corresponds to TRBD2 (6 bases). V was shortened by 5 bases and J by 9 bases, with 12 bases between the two germline ends. Germline V CDR1 and CDR2: SGHTA, FQGNSA. The CDR3 contains 12 residues. The CDR3 sequence: CASSPTSFTQYF. CDR3 in DNA: TGTGCCAGCAGCCCGACTAGTTTCACGCAGTATTTT.

The chain couples TRBV3-1 (or the pseudogene TRBV3-2) to TRBJ1-2, with D perhaps matching TRBD1 (5 bases). Trimming stripped 1 base from V and 8 bases from J, with 8 bases between. CDR1 LGHDT and CDR2 YNNKEL come from the germline V gene (reference sequence). This CDR3 region has 12 residues. The CDR3 here is CASSQVGGGYTF. The CDR3 DNA reads TGTGCCAGCAGCCAAGTGGGGGGAGGCTACACCTTC.

The V call is TRBV2, the J call TRBJ1-2; D is perhaps TRBD1 (5 bases). The CDR3 has 10 amino acids. CDR1 and CDR2 from the germline V gene are SNHLY and FYNNEI. V lost 8 bases and J 10 bases, leaving 11 bases between the germline ends. The DNA for the CDR3 is TGTGCCAGCGGGGGAGGGTCCTACACCTTC. Amino acid sequence: CASGGGSYTF.

A note on this clone: This may be a read error, as it is one base from a much larger clone. Other DNA sequences in the sample encode the same CDR3. The J gene is TRBJ1-3, the V gene TRBV7-2, with D perhaps matching TRBD1 (6 bases). The CDR3 spans 15 residues. V dropped 1 base and J dropped 2 bases, with 9 bases sitting between them. CDR1 and CDR2 from the germline V gene are SGHTA and FQGNSA. CDR3 amino acids: CASSLDRVAGNTIYF. CDR3 bases: TGTGCCAGCAGCTTAGACAGGGTAGCTGGAAACACCATATATTTT.

This chain connects TRBV27 to TRBJ1-5, with a tentative D call TRBD1 (5 bases). Trimming stripped 5 bases from V and 1 base from J, with 9 bases between. Germline V CDR1 and CDR2: MNHEY, SMNVEV (reference sequence). There are 14 residues in the CDR3. CDR3 residues: CASSGDSSNQPQHF. The CDR3 nucleotides are TGTGCCAGCAGTGGGGACTCCAGCAATCAGCCCCAGCATTTT.

The genes are TRBV27 and TRBJ1-1; a weak D match, TRBD1 (5 bases). This CDR3 is 14 amino acids long. V gave up 1 base and J gave up 5 bases, with 11 bases separating them. The germline V gene encodes CDR1 MNHEY and CDR2 SMNVEV (reference sequence). The CDR3 DNA follows: TGTGCCAGCAGTTTATGGGGTCGGGGGACTGAAGCTTTCTTT. Translation gives CASSLWGRGTEAFF.

The V gene is TRBV7-8, the J gene TRBJ2-3; 7 nucleotides match TRBD1. Germline V gene data show CDR1 as SGHVS and CDR2 as FQNEAQ. Losses at the gene ends were 5 bases for V and 1 base for J; bases not matched to a gene: 3. This CDR3 has 14 amino acids. Here the CDR3 DNA reads TGTGCCAGCAGCAGGGGGCGCGGCACAGATACGCAGTATTTT. Its translation is CASSRGRGTDTQYF.

V gene TRBV4-2 combines with J gene TRBJ1-2, with 8 bases lining up with TRBD1. The ends lost 4 bases at V and 5 bases at J; junction bases unmatched: 3. The CDR3 loop spans 13 amino acids. Germline V CDR1 and CDR2: LGHNA, YNFKEQ. The CDR3 reads CASSPRGHYGYTF. CDR3 nucleotide sequence: TGTGCCAGCAGCCCCAGGGGGCATTATGGCTACACCTTC.

CDR3 protein: CASSLEAGDRGHNEQFF. CDR3 nucleotide sequence: TGCGCCAGCAGCTTGGAGGCAGGGGATCGGGGACACAATGAGCAGTTCTTC. The chain uses TRBV5-1 and TRBJ2-1, with D perhaps matching TRBD1 (6 bases). The CDR3 sequence is 17 residues long. The V gene lost 0 bases and the J gene lost 5 bases, with 18 bases spanning the gap. Looked up from germline, CDR1 is SGHRS and CDR2 is YFSETQ.

The chain combines TRBV30 with TRBJ1-2; tentatively, D is TRBD1 (5 bases). With 2 bases removed from V and 0 bases from J, the gap between germline ends came to 7 bases. The CDR3 consists of 13 residues. CDR1 and CDR2 from the germline V gene are GTSNPN and SVGIG (reference sequence). The CDR3 here is CAWSRQSNYGYTF. The CDR3, as DNA: TGTGCCTGGAGTCGACAGTCTAACTATGGCTACACCTTC.

The chain joins TRBV24-1 to TRBJ1-6, with TRBD1 matching over 7 bases. Germline V lookup: CDR1 KGHDR, CDR2 SFDVKD. Trimming cost V 7 bases and J 6 bases; bases outside gene matches: 14. There are 17 residues in the CDR3. The CDR3 reads CATRVPKQGSFNSPLHF. The CDR3 DNA is TGTGCCACCAGGGTCCCGAAACAGGGGAGCTTTAATTCACCCCTCCACTTT.

This clone was seen just once. This sequence joins TRBV27 and TRBJ2-3; D not resolved. The CDR3 length is 13 residues. V lost 5 bases and J lost 3, with 9 bases in between. Germline lookup yields CDR1 MNHEY and CDR2 SMNVEV (reference sequence). CDR3 nucleotides: TGTGCCAGCAGTCTTTCCACAACAGATACGCAGTATTTT. As protein: CASSLSTTDTQYF.

This clone was seen a handful of times. Other nucleotide sequences from this sample produce the same CDR3. The chain employs TRBV6-2 or TRBV6-3 and TRBJ1-3; D is uncertain. CDR3 length: 14 amino acids. The ends were cut back, 2 bases at V and 0 bases at J, with 5 bases in the middle. CDR1 is MNHEY, CDR2 SVGEGT, per germline. CDR3 sequence: CASSYGDSGNTIYF. Written as DNA, the CDR3 is TGTGCCAGCAGTTACGGAGACTCTGGAAACACCATATATTTT.

The V and J genes are TRBV4-3 and TRBJ1-2; 8 bases match TRBD1. J gave up 4 bases and V 0 bases, and 4 bases lay outside the gene matches. The CDR3 loop spans 15 amino acids. Germline CDR1 LGHNA, CDR2 YSLEER. DNA of the CDR3: TGCGCCAGCAGCCAAGATGCAGGGGGCGGCTATGGCTACACCTTC. It codes for CASSQDAGGGYGYTF.

The J gene is TRBJ1-1, the V gene TRBV5-1; no firm D call. CDR1 is SGHRS and CDR2 is YFSETQ in the germline V gene. This CDR3 contains 13 residues. V lost 0 bases and J lost 7, with 10 bases in between. The CDR3 region is CASSLGQANEAFF. DNA of the CDR3: TGCGCCAGCAGCTTGGGGCAGGCAAATGAAGCTTTCTTT.

The genes are TRBV24-1 and TRBJ1-4; tentatively, D is TRBD1 (6 bases). Germline CDR1 and CDR2: KGHDR and SFDVKD. The CDR3 has 15 residues. The V end lost 3 bases, the J end lost 3 bases, and 10 bases lay between the germline ends. CDR3 residues: CATSDPGGPNEKLFF. The CDR3, as DNA: TGTGCCACCAGTGATCCGGGGGGCCCTAATGAAAAACTGTTTTTT.